This T cell receptor (beta chain) was obtained from a study of spatial heterogeneity in lung cancer. Study results and limitations: Tumors with more nonsynonymous mutations had more expanded intratumoral alpha and beta TCRs.

This clonotype is labeled as medium-sized. No antigen is known for it. V was pared by 6 bases and J by 8 bases, with 6 bases of the junction left unmatched. The CDR3 has 14 residues. Time point here: sample taken at primary tumor resection. TCRdb re-called the 5' RACE reads with MiXCR, one entry per CDR3 protein. The sample carries some 10,000 distinct CDR3 sequences, 9% to 14% recorded once. V and J are TRBV12-3 or TRBV12-4 and TRBJ1-6; 8 bases line up with TRBD1. This sequence was found in a female donor with early-stage non-small cell lung cancer. Sequenced material: lung tumor tissue, taken at surgery. CDR3 sequence: CASSRGQVYSPLHF. CDR3 bases: TGTGCCAGCAGCCGGGGACAGGTTTATTCACCCCTCCACTTT.